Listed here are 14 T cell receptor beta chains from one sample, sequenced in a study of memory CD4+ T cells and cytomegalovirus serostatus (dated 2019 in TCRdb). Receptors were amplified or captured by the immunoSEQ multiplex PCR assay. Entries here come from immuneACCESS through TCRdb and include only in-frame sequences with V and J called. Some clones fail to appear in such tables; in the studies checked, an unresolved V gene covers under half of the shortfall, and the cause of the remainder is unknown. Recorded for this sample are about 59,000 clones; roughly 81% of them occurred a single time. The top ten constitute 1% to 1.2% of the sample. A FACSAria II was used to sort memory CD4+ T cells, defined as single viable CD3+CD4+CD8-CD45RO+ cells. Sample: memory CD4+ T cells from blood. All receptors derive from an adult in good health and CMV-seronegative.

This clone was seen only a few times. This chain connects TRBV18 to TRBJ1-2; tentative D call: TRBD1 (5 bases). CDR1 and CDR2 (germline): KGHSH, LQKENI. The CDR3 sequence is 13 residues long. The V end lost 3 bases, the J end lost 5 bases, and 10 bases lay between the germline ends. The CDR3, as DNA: TGTGCCAGCTCACCTGGGACGGATTATGGCTACACCTTC. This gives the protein CASSPGTDYGYTF.

The CDR3 coding sequence is TGTGCCAGCAGTCCTGGACTAGCGGGAGGGTTCCGCACAGATACGCAGTATTTT. It translates to CASSPGLAGGFRTDTQYF. V and J are TRBV27 and TRBJ2-3, with 15 bases lining up with TRBD2. From germline, CDR1 is MNHEY and CDR2 SMNVEV (reference sequence). CDR3 length: 18 residues. V lost 5 bases to trimming and J lost 1 base; unmatched junction nucleotides: 7.

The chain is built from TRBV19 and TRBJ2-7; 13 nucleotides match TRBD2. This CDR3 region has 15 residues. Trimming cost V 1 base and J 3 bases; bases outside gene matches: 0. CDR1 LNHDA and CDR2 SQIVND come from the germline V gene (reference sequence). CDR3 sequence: CASSIGTSGSYEQYF. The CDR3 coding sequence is TGTGCCAGTAGTATAGGGACTAGCGGGAGCTACGAGCAGTACTTC.

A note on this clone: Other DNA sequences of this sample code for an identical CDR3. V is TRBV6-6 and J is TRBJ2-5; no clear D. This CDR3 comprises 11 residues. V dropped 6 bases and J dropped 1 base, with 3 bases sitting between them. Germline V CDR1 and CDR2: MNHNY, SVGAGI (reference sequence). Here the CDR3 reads CASSPQETQYF. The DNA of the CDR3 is TGTGCCAGCAGCCCCCAAGAGACCCAGTACTTC.

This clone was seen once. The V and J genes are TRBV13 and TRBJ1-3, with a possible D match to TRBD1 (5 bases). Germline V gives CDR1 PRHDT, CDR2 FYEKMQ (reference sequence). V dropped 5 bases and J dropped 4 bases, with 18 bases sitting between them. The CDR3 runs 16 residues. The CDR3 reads CASSLRTNSLGNTIYF. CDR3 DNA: TGTGCCAGCAGCCTGAGGACAAACTCTCTAGGAAACACCATATATTTT.

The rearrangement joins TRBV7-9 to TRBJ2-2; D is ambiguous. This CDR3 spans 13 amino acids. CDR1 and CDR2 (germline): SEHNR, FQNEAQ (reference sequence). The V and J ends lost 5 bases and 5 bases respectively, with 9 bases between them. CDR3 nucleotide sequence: TGTGCCAGCAGCCCGACATCGACCGGGGAGCTGTTTTTT. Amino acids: CASSPTSTGELFF.

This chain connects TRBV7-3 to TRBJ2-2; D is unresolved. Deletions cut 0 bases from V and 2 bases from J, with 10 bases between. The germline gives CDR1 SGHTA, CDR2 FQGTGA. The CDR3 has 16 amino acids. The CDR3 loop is CASSLTTGPNTGELFF. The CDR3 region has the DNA TGTGCCAGCAGCTTAACGACCGGCCCCAACACCGGGGAGCTGTTTTTT.

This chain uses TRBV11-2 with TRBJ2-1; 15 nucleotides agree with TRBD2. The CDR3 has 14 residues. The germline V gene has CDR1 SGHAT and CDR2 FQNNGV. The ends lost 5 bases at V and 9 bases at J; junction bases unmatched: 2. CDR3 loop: CASSRTSGRVEQFF. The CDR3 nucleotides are TGTGCCAGCAGCCGGACTAGCGGGAGGGTTGAGCAGTTCTTC.

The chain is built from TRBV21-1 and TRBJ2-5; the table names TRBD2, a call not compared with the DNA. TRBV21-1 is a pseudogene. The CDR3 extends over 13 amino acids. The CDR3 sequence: CASSKAIPHSQYF. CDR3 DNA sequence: TGTGCCAGCAGCAAAGCTATTCCCCACTCCCAGTACTTC.

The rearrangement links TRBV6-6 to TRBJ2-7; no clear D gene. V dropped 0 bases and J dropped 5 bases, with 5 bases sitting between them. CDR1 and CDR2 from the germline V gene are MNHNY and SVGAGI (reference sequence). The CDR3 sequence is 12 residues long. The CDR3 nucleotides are TGTGCCAGCAGTTACTCGAAGGACGAGCAGTACTTC. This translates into CASSYSKDEQYF.

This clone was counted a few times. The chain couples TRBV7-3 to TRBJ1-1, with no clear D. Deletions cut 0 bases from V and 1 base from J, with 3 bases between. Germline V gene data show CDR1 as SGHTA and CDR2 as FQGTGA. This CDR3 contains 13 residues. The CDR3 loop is CASSLTENTEAFF. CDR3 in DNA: TGTGCCAGCAGCTTAACTGAGAACACTGAAGCTTTCTTT.

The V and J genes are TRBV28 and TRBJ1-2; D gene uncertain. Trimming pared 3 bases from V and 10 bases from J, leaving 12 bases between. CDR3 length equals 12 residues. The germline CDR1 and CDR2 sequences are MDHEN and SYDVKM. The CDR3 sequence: CASSLTEAFYTF. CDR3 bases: TGTGCCAGCAGTTTGACTGAGGCCTTCTACACCTTC.

CDR3 in amino acids: CASSPSPGGRKLFF. The CDR3 region has the DNA TGTGCCAGCTCACCATCTCCGGGGGGCAGGAAACTGTTTTTT. The V and J genes are TRBV18 and TRBJ1-4; D might be TRBD1 (6 bases). The CDR3 extends over 14 amino acids. The ends were cut back, 2 bases at V and 11 bases at J, with 15 bases in the middle. The germline CDR1 and CDR2 sequences are KGHSH and LQKENI.

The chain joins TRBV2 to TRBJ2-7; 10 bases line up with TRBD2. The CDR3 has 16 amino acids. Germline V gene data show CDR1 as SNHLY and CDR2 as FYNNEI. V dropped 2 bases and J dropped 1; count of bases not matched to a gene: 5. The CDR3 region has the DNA TGTGCCAGCAGTGAATACCGTAGCGGGGGGTCCTACGAGCAGTACTTC. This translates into CASSEYRSGGSYEQYF.